Within the sample, the clone carrying this T cell receptor (beta chain) is medium-sized (0.01 to 0.1%). From the RT-PCR reads, TCRdb called clonotypes with MiXCR, one entry per CDR3 protein. Found here are roughly 1,300 distinct CDR3 sequences, approximately 35% of them singletons; the top ten hold 8.5% to 10%. With 4 bases removed from V and 0 bases from J, the gap between germline ends came to 16 bases. The germline gives CDR1 SGHNT, CDR2 YYREEE (reference sequence). This CDR3 spans 17 amino acids. The sequencing sample was made of memory CD4+ T cells from salivary gland. This receptor was obtained from a female donor with primary Sjogren's syndrome. This chain joins TRBV5-4 and TRBJ2-2; D is possibly TRBD1 or TRBD2 (7 bases each). The CDR3 reads CASSTGGGTANTGELFF. For the CDR3, the DNA is TGTGCCAGCAGCACGGGGGGCGGGACAGCGAACACCGGGGAGCTGTTTTTT.